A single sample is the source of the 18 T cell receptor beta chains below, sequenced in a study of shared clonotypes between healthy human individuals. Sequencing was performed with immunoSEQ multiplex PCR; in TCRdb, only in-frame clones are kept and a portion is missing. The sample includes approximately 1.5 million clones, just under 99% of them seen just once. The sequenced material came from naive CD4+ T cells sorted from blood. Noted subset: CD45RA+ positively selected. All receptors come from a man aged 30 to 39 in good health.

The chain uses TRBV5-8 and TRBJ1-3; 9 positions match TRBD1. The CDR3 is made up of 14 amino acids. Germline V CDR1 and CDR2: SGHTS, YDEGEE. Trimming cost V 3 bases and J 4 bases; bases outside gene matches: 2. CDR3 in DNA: TGTGCCAGCAGCTGGACAGGGGCCGGAAACACCATATATTTT. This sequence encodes CASSWTGAGNTIYF.

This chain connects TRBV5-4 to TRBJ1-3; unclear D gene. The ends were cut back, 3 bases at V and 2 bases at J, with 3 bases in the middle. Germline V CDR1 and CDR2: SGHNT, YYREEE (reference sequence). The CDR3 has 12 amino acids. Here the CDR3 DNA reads TGTGCCAGCAGCTATCCTGGAAACACCATATATTTT. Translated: CASSYPGNTIYF.

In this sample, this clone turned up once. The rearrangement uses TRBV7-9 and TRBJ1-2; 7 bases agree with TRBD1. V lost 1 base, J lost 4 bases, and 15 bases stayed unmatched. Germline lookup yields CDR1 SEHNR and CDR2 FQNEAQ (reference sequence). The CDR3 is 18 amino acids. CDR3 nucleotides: TGTGCCAGCAGCTTAGGGCTCCGAATAGGGGGCGATGCCTATGGCTACACCTTC. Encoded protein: CASSLGLRIGGDAYGYTF.

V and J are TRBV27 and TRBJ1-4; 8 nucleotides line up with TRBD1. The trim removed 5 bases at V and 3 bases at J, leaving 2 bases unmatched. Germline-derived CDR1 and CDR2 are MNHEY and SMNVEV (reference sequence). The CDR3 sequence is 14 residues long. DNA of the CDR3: TGTGCCAGCAGTCGGACAGGGCCTAATGAAAAACTGTTTTTT. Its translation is CASSRTGPNEKLFF.

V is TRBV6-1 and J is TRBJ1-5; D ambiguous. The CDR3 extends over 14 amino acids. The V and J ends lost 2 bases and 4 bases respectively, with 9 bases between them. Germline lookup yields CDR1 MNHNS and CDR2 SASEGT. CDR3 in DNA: TGTGCCAGCAGTGAAATAAGAACTAATCAGCCCCAGCATTTT. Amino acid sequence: CASSEIRTNQPQHF.

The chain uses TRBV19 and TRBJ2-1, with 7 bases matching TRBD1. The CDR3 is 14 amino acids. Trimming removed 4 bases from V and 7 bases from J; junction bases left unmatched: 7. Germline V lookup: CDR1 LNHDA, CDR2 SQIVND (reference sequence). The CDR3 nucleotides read TGTGCCAGTAGTAGGAAGACAGGGCTGAATGAGCAGTTCTTC. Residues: CASSRKTGLNEQFF.

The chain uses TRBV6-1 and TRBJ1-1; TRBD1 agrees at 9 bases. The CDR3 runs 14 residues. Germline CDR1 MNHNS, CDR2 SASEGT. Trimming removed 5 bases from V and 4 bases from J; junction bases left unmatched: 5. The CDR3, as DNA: TGTGCCAGCAGTAGAACAGGGGGCGGCACTGAAGCTTTCTTT. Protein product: CASSRTGGGTEAFF.

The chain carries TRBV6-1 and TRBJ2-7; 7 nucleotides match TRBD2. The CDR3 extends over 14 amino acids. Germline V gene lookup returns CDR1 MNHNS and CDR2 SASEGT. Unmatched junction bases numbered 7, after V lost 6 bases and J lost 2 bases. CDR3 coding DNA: TGTGCCAGCAGGGAGCGGGACTTACCCTACGAGCAGTACTTC. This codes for CASRERDLPYEQYF.

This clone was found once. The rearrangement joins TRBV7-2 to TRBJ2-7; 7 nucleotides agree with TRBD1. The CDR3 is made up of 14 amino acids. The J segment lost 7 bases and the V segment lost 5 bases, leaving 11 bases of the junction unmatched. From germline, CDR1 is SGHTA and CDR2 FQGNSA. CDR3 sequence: CASSIRDSRSEQYF. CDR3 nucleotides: TGTGCCAGCAGCATACGGGACAGTCGTAGTGAGCAGTACTTC.

The CDR3 DNA follows: TGTGCCAGCAGTCCACCCCCGGCAGGGACAAGTGAGACCCAGTACTTC. Amino acids: CASSPPPAGTSETQYF. The V call is TRBV28, the J call TRBJ2-5; tentative D call: TRBD1 (6 bases). V was cut by 5 bases and J by 5 bases, with 21 bases left in between. The CDR3 runs 16 residues. CDR1 is MDHEN, CDR2 SYDVKM, per germline.

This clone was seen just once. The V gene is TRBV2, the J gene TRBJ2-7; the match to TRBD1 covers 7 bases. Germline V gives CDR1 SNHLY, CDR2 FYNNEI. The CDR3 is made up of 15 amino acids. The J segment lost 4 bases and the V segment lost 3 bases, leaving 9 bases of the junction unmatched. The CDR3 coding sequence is TGTGCCAGCAGTGAGGGGACAGCTGGCTGGTACGAGCAGTACTTC. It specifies CASSEGTAGWYEQYF.

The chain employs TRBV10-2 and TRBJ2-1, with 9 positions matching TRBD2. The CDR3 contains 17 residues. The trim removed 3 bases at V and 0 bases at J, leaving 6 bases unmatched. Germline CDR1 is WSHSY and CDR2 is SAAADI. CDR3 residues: CASSETSGLSSYNEQFF. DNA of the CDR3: TGCGCCAGCAGTGAAACTAGCGGGTTGAGCTCCTACAATGAGCAGTTCTTC.

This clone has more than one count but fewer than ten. The CDR3 region has the DNA TGCGCCAGCAGCTTCACAGGGAGCTCTGGAAACACCATATATTTT. Translated: CASSFTGSSGNTIYF. The J gene is TRBJ1-3, the V gene TRBV5-1; a possible D gene is TRBD1 (6 bases). Germline V gene sequence: CDR1 SGHRS, CDR2 YFSETQ. V lost 2 bases and J 0 bases, leaving 9 bases between the germline ends. The CDR3 contains 15 residues.

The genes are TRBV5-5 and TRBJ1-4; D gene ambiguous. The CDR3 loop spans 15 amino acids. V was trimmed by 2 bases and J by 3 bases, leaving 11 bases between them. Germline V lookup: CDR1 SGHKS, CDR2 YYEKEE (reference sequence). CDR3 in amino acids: CASSLFGYSNEKLFF. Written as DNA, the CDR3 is TGTGCCAGCAGCTTATTTGGCTATTCTAATGAAAAACTGTTTTTT.

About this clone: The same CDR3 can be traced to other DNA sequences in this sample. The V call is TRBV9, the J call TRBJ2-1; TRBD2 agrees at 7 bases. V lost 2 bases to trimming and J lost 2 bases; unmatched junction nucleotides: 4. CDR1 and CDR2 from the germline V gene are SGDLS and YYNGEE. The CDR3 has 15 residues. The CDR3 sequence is CASSVAGVTYNEQFF. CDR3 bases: TGTGCCAGCAGCGTTGCGGGAGTAACCTACAATGAGCAGTTCTTC.

CDR3 loop: CAIRRQDPGELFF. The CDR3 DNA reads TGTGCCATCAGGCGACAGGACCCCGGGGAGCTGTTTTTT. This chain connects TRBV10-3 to TRBJ2-2; weak D call: TRBD1 (6 bases). V lost 6 bases, J lost 6 bases, and 11 bases lay in between. The germline CDR1 and CDR2 sequences are ENHRY and SYGVKD. The CDR3 is 13 residues long.

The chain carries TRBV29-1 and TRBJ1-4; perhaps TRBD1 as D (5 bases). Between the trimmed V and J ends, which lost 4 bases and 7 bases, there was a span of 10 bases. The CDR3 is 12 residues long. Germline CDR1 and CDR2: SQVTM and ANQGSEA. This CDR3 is CSVGAGSEKLFF. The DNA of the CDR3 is TGCAGCGTTGGGGCAGGGAGTGAAAAACTGTTTTTT. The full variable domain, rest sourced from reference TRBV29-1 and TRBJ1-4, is SAVISQKPSRDICQRGTSLTIQCQVDSQVTMMFWYRQQPGQSLTLIATANQGSEATYESGFVIDKFPISRPNLTFSTLTVSNMSPEDSSIYLCSVGAGSEKLFFGSGTQLSVL.

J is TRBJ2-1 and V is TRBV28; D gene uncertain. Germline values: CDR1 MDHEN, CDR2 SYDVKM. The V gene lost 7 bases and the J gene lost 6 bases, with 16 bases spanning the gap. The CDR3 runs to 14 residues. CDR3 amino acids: CASINGGRINEQFF. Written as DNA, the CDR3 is TGTGCCAGCATAAACGGCGGTAGAATCAATGAGCAGTTCTTC.